These T cell receptor beta chains were read from a single sample in a study of cytomegalovirus exposure and HLA in healthy donors. Clones were read by immunoSEQ multiplex PCR, and TCRdb kept only the in-frame ones, dropping some. Here the sample spans some 150,000 clones, 75% to 80% being singletons. The sample taken for sequencing was PBMCs. The receptors were gathered from a man in his forties in good health and CMV-seropositive. Each CDR3 is given with its conserved first and last residue. The order of the fields is D gene, clone size, V gene, J gene, CDR3 protein, CDR3 DNA. The D gene is left open where the match is weak. Size is omitted from some rows. Given values are once, few, many or a class for expanded clones.

NA	NA	TRBV2	TRBJ1-5	CASSVQGNSNQPQHF	TGTGCCAGCAGTGTACAGGGAAATAGCAATCAGCCCCAGCATTTT
NA	NA	TRBV2	TRBJ1-2	CASRLSGGGYGYTF	TGTGCCAGCCGGCTCTCGGGGGGCGGCTATGGCTACACCTTC
NA	once	TRBV20-1	TRBJ2-2	CSARGQPELFF	TGCAGTGCCCGCGGACAGCCCGAGCTGTTTTTT
NA	NA	TRBV7-2	TRBJ1-1	CASSFSRATEAFF	TGTGCCAGCAGCTTCTCCAGGGCCACTGAAGCTTTCTTT
TRBD1	NA	TRBV10-3	TRBJ1-3	CAISELTGGRTGNTIYF	TGTGCCATCAGTGAATTGACAGGGGGGAGGACTGGAAACACCATATATTTT
NA	NA	TRBV27	TRBJ1-4	CASSQRLATNEKLFF	TGTGCCAGCAGCCAACGACTGGCAACTAATGAAAAACTGTTTTTT
NA	NA	TRBV4-3	TRBJ2-1	CASSLGGAQRDNEQFF	TGCGCCAGCAGCCTGGGGGGGGCACAGCGGGACAATGAGCAGTTCTTC
TRBD1	NA	TRBV10-3	TRBJ2-2	CAISDFGQGADGELFF	TGTGCCATCAGTGATTTTGGACAGGGGGCGGACGGGGAGCTGTTTTTT
TRBD1	NA	TRBV6-5	TRBJ1-5	CASIQGYQPQHF	TGTGCCAGCATACAGGGGTATCAGCCCCAGCATTTT
NA	few	TRBV5-4	TRBJ1-1	CASSRGGPRNTEAFF	TGTGCCAGCAGCAGGGGGGGACCCCGGAACACTGAAGCTTTCTTT
TRBD2	NA	TRBV6-5	TRBJ2-7	CASSYWSGSSVYEQYF	TGTGCCAGCAGTTACTGGAGCGGGAGCTCTGTATACGAGCAGTACTTC
NA	NA	TRBV19	TRBJ1-5	CASSSQEERSNQPQHF	TGTGCCAGTAGTTCCCAGGAGGAAAGGAGCAATCAGCCCCAGCATTTT
NA	few	TRBV27	TRBJ1-2	CASSLSGLYGYTF	TGTGCCAGCAGTTTATCTGGGCTTTATGGCTACACCTTC
TRBD1	NA	TRBV25-1	TRBJ1-2	CASNNDRGRGYTF	TGTGCCAGCAACAATGACAGGGGGAGAGGCTACACCTTC
TRBD1	few	TRBV7-9	TRBJ2-1	CASSLEQGVLLGEQFF	TGTGCCAGCAGCTTAGAGCAGGGGGTGTTGTTGGGTGAGCAGTTCTTC
NA	NA	TRBV4-3	TRBJ1-1	CASSQQQWRGSEAFF	TGCGCCAGCAGCCAACAGCAGTGGAGGGGATCTGAAGCTTTCTTT
NA	few	TRBV7-9	TRBJ2-5	CASSPLGIQETQYF	TGTGCCAGCAGCCCCCTCGGGATACAAGAGACCCAGTACTTC
NA	once	TRBV13	TRBJ2-1	CASSQTSGFGSGDVYNEQFF	TGTGCCAGCAGCCAGACATCAGGGTTCGGTTCAGGGGACGTCTACAATGAGCAGTTCTTC
TRBD2	NA	TRBV5-1	TRBJ2-1	CASSWLAGGNEQFF	TGCGCCAGCAGTTGGCTAGCGGGAGGGAATGAGCAGTTCTTC
TRBD1	once	TRBV19	TRBJ1-1	CASSSRDRGRENTEAFF	TGTGCCAGTAGTTCCCGGGACAGGGGGCGCGAGAACACTGAAGCTTTCTTT
TRBD2	once	TRBV2	TRBJ2-1	CASSPLSGIGNEQFF	TGTGCCAGCAGTCCCCTTAGCGGGATAGGCAATGAGCAGTTCTTC
TRBD1	NA	TRBV5-4	TRBJ2-2	CASSRGQGRTGELFF	TGTGCCAGCAGCAGAGGACAGGGTCGCACCGGGGAGCTGTTTTTT
NA	NA	TRBV5-1	TRBJ2-7	CASSVGQSEQYF	TGCGCCAGCAGCGTAGGACAAAGCGAGCAGTACTTC
TRBD1	NA	TRBV29-1	TRBJ1-1	CSVGTDEAFF	TGCAGCGTCGGGACAGATGAAGCTTTCTTT